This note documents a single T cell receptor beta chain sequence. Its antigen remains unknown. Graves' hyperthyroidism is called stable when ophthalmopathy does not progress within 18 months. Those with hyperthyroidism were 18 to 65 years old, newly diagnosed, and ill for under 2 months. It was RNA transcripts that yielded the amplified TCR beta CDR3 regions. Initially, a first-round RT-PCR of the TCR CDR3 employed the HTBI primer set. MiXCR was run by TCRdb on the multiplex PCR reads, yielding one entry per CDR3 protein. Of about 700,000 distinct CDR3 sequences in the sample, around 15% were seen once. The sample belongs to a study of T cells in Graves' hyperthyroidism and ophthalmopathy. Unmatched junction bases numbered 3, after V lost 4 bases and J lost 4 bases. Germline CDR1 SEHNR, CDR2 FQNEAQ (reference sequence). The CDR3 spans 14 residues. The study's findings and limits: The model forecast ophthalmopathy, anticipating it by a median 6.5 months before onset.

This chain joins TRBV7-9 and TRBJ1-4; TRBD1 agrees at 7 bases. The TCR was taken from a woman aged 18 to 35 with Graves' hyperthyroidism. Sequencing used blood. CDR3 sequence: CASSSQGFNEKLFF. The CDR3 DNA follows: TGTGCCAGCAGCTCACAGGGGTTTAATGAAAAACTGTTTTTT.